What follows are 23 T cell receptor beta chains derived from one specimen sequenced in a study of vaccination and CD4 T cells after COVID-19. Sequenced with the Oncomine TCR Beta short-read assay was DNA taken from cultured CD4+ T cells. A single record per CDR3 protein comes from TCRdb applying MiXCR to the PCR reads. The sample comprises roughly 16,000 distinct CDR3 sequences, 54% of which are singletons, and around 30% rests with the top ten. Treatment defined: roughly ten-day PBMC culture with coronavirus spike peptide pools or control peptides (ViraFEST assay). No antigens are known for them. The sequences come from cultured CD4+ T cells from blood, collected after SARS-CoV-2 vaccination. The receptors originated from a human donor with COVID-19.

This clonotype showed up just a few times. V and J are TRBV20-1 and TRBJ2-1; TRBD2 aligns across 11 bases. CDR1 is DFQATT and CDR2 is SNEGSKA in the germline V gene (reference sequence). The trim removed 5 bases at V and 5 bases at J, leaving 8 bases unmatched. The CDR3 extends over 15 amino acids. The CDR3 DNA reads TGCAGTGCTTCTCCGACTAGCGGGGCGAACAATGAGCAGTTCTTC. It encodes CSASPTSGANNEQFF.

This rearrangement joins TRBV18 to TRBJ2-7; 7 nucleotides agree with TRBD1. Trimming removed 5 bases from V and 2 bases from J; junction bases left unmatched: 6. Germline V gene data show CDR1 as KGHSH and CDR2 as LQKENI. The CDR3 runs to 14 residues. The CDR3 DNA reads as TGTGCCAGCTCAATAACAGGGGATCCCTACGAGCAGTACTTC. Residues: CASSITGDPYEQYF.

The rearrangement uses TRBV20-1 and TRBJ2-2; possible D gene TRBD2, 6 bases. CDR1 is DFQATT and CDR2 is SNEGSKA in the germline V gene (reference sequence). The CDR3 sequence is 12 residues long. CDR3 DNA: TGCAGCGGGGGAGAGAACACCGGGGAGCTGTTTTTT. Protein sequence: CSGGENTGELFF.

This clonotype was recorded a few times. CDR3 loop: CSARRLAGGGTDTQYF. As DNA, the CDR3 is TGCAGTGCTAGAAGACTAGCGGGGGGCGGCACAGATACGCAGTATTTT. J is TRBJ2-3 and V is TRBV20-1; 13 nucleotides agree with TRBD2. The CDR3 has 16 amino acids. The V gene end was trimmed by 2 bases and the J gene end by 1 base; junction bases not matched to a gene: 3. Germline V CDR1 and CDR2: DFQATT, SNEGSKA (reference sequence).

The chain recombines TRBV25-1 with TRBJ2-1, with D tentatively TRBD1 or TRBD2 (7 bases each). Germline V CDR1 and CDR2: MGHDK, SYGVNS. V lost 2 bases and J lost 3, with 14 bases in between. This CDR3 region has 16 residues. Here the CDR3 DNA reads TGTGCCAGCAGTGAAGCTTCAGGGGGGGACTACAATGAGCAGTTCTTC. Its protein product is CASSEASGGDYNEQFF.

The chain is built from TRBV7-9 and TRBJ2-3, with 7 positions matching TRBD2. CDR3 length: 11 residues. Germline-derived CDR1 and CDR2 are SEHNR and FQNEAQ (reference sequence). J was trimmed by 11 bases and V by 4 bases; bases with no gene match: 3. In DNA form, the CDR3 reads TGTGCCAGCAGCTCCGGGACTATGCAGTATTTT. Translation gives CASSSGTMQYF.

This clonotype was seen just once. This chain uses TRBV6-1 with TRBJ2-2; the D gene is possibly TRBD1 (6 bases). Germline CDR1 and CDR2: MNHNS and SASEGT. The germline V and J ends were trimmed by 6 bases and 1 base, with 6 bases remaining between them. The CDR3 totals 13 residues. CDR3: CASRQGNTGELFF. Written as DNA, the CDR3 is TGTGCCAGCAGACAGGGGAACACCGGGGAGCTGTTTTTT.

The rearrangement uses TRBV6-1 and TRBJ1-1; D is unresolved. Germline assignment: CDR1 MNHNS and CDR2 SASEGT. V lost 6 bases to trimming and J lost 2 bases, with 16 bases between them. CDR3 length: 15 amino acids. CDR3 sequence reads: CASSVRWEANTEAFF. The CDR3 DNA is TGTGCCAGCAGCGTTAGGTGGGAGGCAAACACTGAAGCTTTCTTT.

In DNA form, the CDR3 reads TGTGCCAGCAGTTGGCAGGGATATAATTCACCCCTCCACTTT. Amino acids: CASSWQGYNSPLHF. The chain carries TRBV6-5 and TRBJ1-6; the D gene is possibly TRBD1 (5 bases). This CDR3 spans 14 amino acids. Germline CDR1 MNHEY, CDR2 SVGAGI. Trimming left V 4 bases short and J 4 bases short, with 8 bases between.

This clonotype showed up just a few times. The rearrangement uses TRBV20-1 and TRBJ2-7, with D tentatively TRBD2 (6 bases). The V end lost 1 base, the J end lost 0 bases, and 7 bases lay between the germline ends. The CDR3 runs 13 residues. CDR1 is DFQATT and CDR2 is SNEGSKA in the germline V gene (reference sequence). The CDR3 region is CSARAGSSYEQYF. For the CDR3, the DNA is TGCAGTGCTAGAGCCGGGAGCTCCTACGAGCAGTACTTC.

This chain links TRBV5-1 with TRBJ2-7, with TRBD2 identical over 9 bases. There are 15 residues in the CDR3. Trimming cost V 4 bases and J 1 base; bases outside gene matches: 6. The germline gives CDR1 SGHRS, CDR2 YFSETQ. CDR3 amino acids: CASSISTSGSYEQYF. Written as DNA, the CDR3 is TGCGCCAGCAGCATCTCGACTAGCGGTTCCTACGAGCAGTACTTC.

This rearrangement joins TRBV27 to TRBJ1-5; unclear D gene. The CDR3 extends over 13 amino acids. Per the germline V gene, CDR1 is MNHEY and CDR2 is SMNVEV (reference sequence). V gave up 8 bases and J gave up 3 bases, with 11 bases separating them. DNA of the CDR3: TGTGCCAGCCGGAACAGAAACAATCAGCCCCAGCATTTT. Protein sequence: CASRNRNNQPQHF.

This chain connects TRBV7-2 to TRBJ2-7, with 13 positions matching TRBD2. This CDR3 contains 16 residues. Germline trimming cut 5 bases from V and 3 bases from J; bases unmatched to any gene: 7. CDR1 SGHTA and CDR2 FQGNSA come from the germline V gene. The CDR3 region has the DNA TGTGCCAGCAGCGTAACTAGCGGGGGGGCCGTCTACGAGCAGTACTTC. Residues: CASSVTSGGAVYEQYF.

The chain uses TRBV6-1 and TRBJ2-1; D uncertain. This CDR3 comprises 13 residues. The V gene's germline CDR1 is MNHNS and CDR2 SASEGT. Trimming took 1 base from V and 4 from J, leaving 5 bases between them. In DNA form, the CDR3 reads TGTGCCAGCAGTGAAGTGGGGTACAATGAGCAGTTCTTC. The encoded protein is CASSEVGYNEQFF.

The chain joins TRBV6-1 to TRBJ1-1, with D possibly matching TRBD1 (5 bases). Trimming stripped 1 base from V and 4 bases from J, with 7 bases between. Per germline, CDR1 MNHNS and CDR2 SASEGT. The CDR3 runs to 13 residues. The CDR3 nucleotides read TGTGCCAGCAGTGAAGGGGGCCCCACTGAAGCTTTCTTT. Translating it yields CASSEGGPTEAFF.

The rearrangement links TRBV5-6 to TRBJ2-5; maybe TRBD2 (7 bases). The CDR3 length is 13 residues. The ends were cut back, 5 bases at V and 6 bases at J, with 14 bases in the middle. The germline V gene has CDR1 SGHDT and CDR2 YYEEEE. This CDR3 is CASRKGGPKTQYF. Written as DNA, the CDR3 is TGTGCCAGCAGAAAGGGGGGGCCGAAGACCCAGTACTTC.

The chain combines TRBV7-2 with TRBJ1-3, with 10 bases lining up with TRBD1. Germline loops: CDR1 SGHTA, CDR2 FQGNSA. The CDR3 runs to 16 residues. J was trimmed by 1 base and V by 2 bases; bases with no gene match: 2. This CDR3 is CASSLKDRGSGNTIYF. As DNA, the CDR3 is TGTGCCAGCAGCTTAAAGGACAGGGGGTCTGGAAACACCATATATTTT. Full variable domain (rest looked up from reference TRBV7-2 and TRBJ1-3): GAGVSQSPSNKVTEKGKDVELRCDPISGHTALYWYRQSLGQGLEFLIYFQGNSAPDKSGLPSDRFSAERTGGSVSTLTIQRTQQEDSAVYLCASSLKDRGSGNTIYFGEGSWLTVV.

This clonotype has more than one count but fewer than ten. The J gene is TRBJ1-5, the V gene TRBV5-5; TRBD1 matches at 9 bases. CDR3 length: 16 residues. V shed 4 bases, J shed 9 bases, and the junction held 14 bases outside the gene matches. Germline CDR1 SGHKS, CDR2 YYEKEE (reference sequence). The chain's CDR3 is CASSPSDRDREGPQHF. Here the CDR3 DNA reads TGTGCCAGCAGCCCGTCGGACCGGGACAGGGAAGGGCCCCAGCATTTT.

This chain links TRBV11-3 with TRBJ2-3, with a possible D match to TRBD1 (5 bases). V lost 4 bases, J lost 0 bases, and 8 bases lay in between. The germline V gene has CDR1 SGHNT and CDR2 YENEEA. The CDR3 sequence is 14 residues long. CDR3 residues: CASSWTTSTDTQYF. CDR3 coding DNA: TGTGCCAGCAGCTGGACAACGAGCACAGATACGCAGTATTTT.

This clonotype was seen a handful of times. V usage is TRBV7-2 and J usage is TRBJ1-1, with D tentatively TRBD1 (5 bases). From germline, CDR1 is SGHTA and CDR2 FQGNSA. This CDR3 region has 13 residues. Between the trimmed V and J ends, which lost 5 bases and 5 bases, there was a span of 12 bases. CDR3 protein: CASSNTGGTEAFF. Written as DNA, the CDR3 is TGTGCCAGCAGCAACACCGGGGGTACTGAAGCTTTCTTT.

The V gene is TRBV12-3 or TRBV12-4, the J gene TRBJ2-7; D unresolved. Trimming took off 6 bases at V and 3 bases at J, with 18 bases between the two ends. The CDR3 loop spans 15 amino acids. CDR3 in amino acids: CASSTDDIRNYEQYF. The CDR3 DNA is TGTGCCAGCAGCACAGACGATATCAGAAACTACGAGCAGTACTTC.

This clonotype was seen a few times. The gene calls are TRBV6-1 and TRBJ1-2; D ambiguous. Trimming pared 3 bases from V and 2 bases from J, leaving 4 bases between. Germline CDR1 and CDR2: MNHNS and SASEGT. This CDR3 has 12 residues. The CDR3 is CASSEGNYGYTF. The DNA for the CDR3 is TGTGCCAGCAGTGAGGGGAACTATGGCTACACCTTC.

This sequence joins TRBV7-2 and TRBJ1-1; D not resolved. V shed 0 bases and J shed 4 bases, with 12 bases lying between them. Germline V gene lookup returns CDR1 SGHTA and CDR2 FQGNSA. This CDR3 comprises 15 residues. The CDR3 DNA reads TGTGCCAGCAGCTTAGCGCCGGGAATGAGCACTGAAGCTTTCTTT. This translates into CASSLAPGMSTEAFF.